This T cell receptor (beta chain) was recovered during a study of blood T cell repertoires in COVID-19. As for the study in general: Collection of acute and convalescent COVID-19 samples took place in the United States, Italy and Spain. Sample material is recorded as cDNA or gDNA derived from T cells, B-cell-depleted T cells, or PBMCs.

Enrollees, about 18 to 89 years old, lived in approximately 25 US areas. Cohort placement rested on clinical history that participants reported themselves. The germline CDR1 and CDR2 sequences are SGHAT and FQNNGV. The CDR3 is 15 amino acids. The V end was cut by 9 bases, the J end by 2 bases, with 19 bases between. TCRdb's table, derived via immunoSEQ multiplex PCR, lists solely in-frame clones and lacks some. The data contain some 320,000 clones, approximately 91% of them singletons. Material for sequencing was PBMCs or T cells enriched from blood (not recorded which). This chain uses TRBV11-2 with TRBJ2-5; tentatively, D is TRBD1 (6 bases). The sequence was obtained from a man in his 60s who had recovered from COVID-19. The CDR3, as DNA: TGTGCCAGAGATACGACAGGCGAGGTTCAAGAGACCCAGTACTTC. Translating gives CARDTTGEVQETQYF.